The 14 T cell receptor beta chains given below trace back to one sample, sequenced in a study of T cell clusters in autoimmune cytopenias. TRB was amplified from about 260 ng of peripheral blood genomic DNA per sample. TRB rearrangements were amplified by touch-down multiplex PCR with mixed TRB-A/B primers. TCRdb reworked the multiplex PCR reads into one entry per CDR3 protein, no DNA. The sample table includes more than 3,000 distinct CDR3 sequences. The sample also formed part of further work on T cell repertoires in aging, cancer and after chemotherapy.

Sequencing was carried out using peripheral blood. These receptors all stem from a human donor in good health.

This clonotype shows up as medium-sized by frequency. This chain links TRBV7-2 with TRBJ2-7. The CDR3 length is 14 residues. CDR1 is SGHTA, CDR2 FQGNSA, per germline. The CDR3 sequence is CASSLQDGSYEQYF.

Its frequency marks this clonotype as medium-sized. V usage is TRBV11-2 and J usage is TRBJ2-3; the TCRdb call, TRBD1, lacks DNA for checking. The CDR3 contains 17 residues. The germline V gene has CDR1 SGHAT and CDR2 FQNNGV. This chain's CDR3 is CASSLPRSSRGSDTQYF.

The chain employs TRBV28 and TRBJ1-2; TCRdb lists TRBD1, though no DNA is available to test this call. The V gene's germline CDR1 is MDHEN and CDR2 SYDVKM. The CDR3 runs to 14 residues. The CDR3 protein is CASSRPGTDYGYTF.

Considering frequency, this clonotype is medium-sized. The chain couples TRBV6-2 or TRBV6-3 to TRBJ2-7; as DNA is missing, the TRBD1 call by TCRdb cannot be tested. This CDR3 region has 20 residues. Per the germline V gene, CDR1 is MNHEY and CDR2 is SVGEGT. Here the CDR3 reads CASSYPPGRALMRPSDEQYF.

By frequency, this clonotype registers large (0.1 to 1%). This rearrangement joins TRBV19 to TRBJ2-5; TCRdb proposes TRBD1, but this gene call is untestable without DNA. This CDR3 contains 14 residues. Germline V gives CDR1 LNHDA, CDR2 SQIVND (reference sequence). CDR3 sequence: CASSVTGDQETQYF.

Judged by frequency, this clonotype is medium-sized. The J gene is TRBJ2-7, the V gene TRBV6-2 or TRBV6-3. The CDR3 has 13 amino acids. Germline lookup yields CDR1 MNHEY and CDR2 SVGEGT. The CDR3 region is CASSYSGTYEQYF.

This clonotype counts as medium-sized by frequency. The chain is built from TRBV27 and TRBJ2-7; TCRdb's D call of TRBD2 is untestable without DNA. The CDR3 has 15 amino acids. The V gene's germline CDR1 is MNHEY and CDR2 SMNVEV (reference sequence). The CDR3 reads CASRGTSGSVYEQYF.

The chain links TRBV5-6 to TRBJ2-2. The CDR3 is 13 residues long. Germline V gene data show CDR1 as SGHDT and CDR2 as YYEEEE. CDR3 residues: CASSLIRAGELFF.

Judged by frequency, this clonotype is medium-sized. The chain links TRBV19 to TRBJ2-4; TCRdb proposes TRBD2, but this gene call is untestable without DNA. CDR1 and CDR2 (germline): LNHDA, SQIVND (reference sequence). CDR3 length: 13 amino acids. Here the CDR3 reads CASKEGAKNIQYF.

Considering frequency, this clonotype is medium-sized (0.01 to 0.1%). The CDR3 reads CASRGRTGGDQGYEQYF. The chain has TRBV27 and TRBJ2-7; TCRdb's D call of TRBD1 is untestable without DNA. This CDR3 is built from 17 residues. The V gene's germline CDR1 is MNHEY and CDR2 SMNVEV (reference sequence).

This clonotype is medium-sized by frequency. J is TRBJ2-3 and V is TRBV12-3 or TRBV12-4; the TCRdb D gene call, TRBD1, has no DNA to confirm it. There are 15 residues in the CDR3. CDR3 in amino acids: CASSSQSGWGDTQYF.

Judged by frequency, this clonotype is large. This chain connects TRBV12-3 or TRBV12-4 to TRBJ1-2; TCRdb's D gene call, TRBD1, goes unchecked for lack of DNA. The CDR3 extends over 13 amino acids. The CDR3 protein is CASSLPGNYGYTF.

This clonotype is deemed large by its frequency. The genes are TRBV29-1 and TRBJ2-7. The CDR3 extends over 13 amino acids. Germline V gives CDR1 SQVTM, CDR2 ANQGSEA. The CDR3 sequence is CSVDTREPYEQYF.

In terms of frequency, this clonotype is medium-sized. The rearrangement joins TRBV28 to TRBJ2-1; the TCRdb call, TRBD2, lacks DNA for checking. The V gene's germline CDR1 is MDHEN and CDR2 SYDVKM. The CDR3 sequence is 15 residues long. CDR3 in amino acids: CASSRGLAGNNEQFF.